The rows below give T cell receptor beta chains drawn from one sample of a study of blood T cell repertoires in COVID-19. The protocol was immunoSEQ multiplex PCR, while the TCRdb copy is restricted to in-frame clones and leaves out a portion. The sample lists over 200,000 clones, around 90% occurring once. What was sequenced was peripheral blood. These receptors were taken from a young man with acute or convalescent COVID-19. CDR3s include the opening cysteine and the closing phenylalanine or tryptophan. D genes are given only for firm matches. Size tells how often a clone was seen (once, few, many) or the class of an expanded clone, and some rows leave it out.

CDR3 protein: CASSQERARETQYF
CDR3 DNA: TGCGCCAGCAGCCAAGAGAGGGCGCGAGAGACCCAGTACTTC
clone size: -
D gene: -
J gene: TRBJ2-5
CDR3 length: 14
V gene: TRBV4-1

CDR3 protein: CAISGASGSYEQYF
CDR3 DNA: TGTGCCATCAGTGGGGCTAGCGGGAGCTACGAGCAGTACTTC
clone size: once
D gene: TRBD2
J gene: TRBJ2-7
CDR3 length: 14
V gene: TRBV10-3

CDR3 protein: CASSQDRGKPNTEAFF
CDR3 DNA: TGCGCCAGCAGCCAAGACAGGGGGAAACCGAACACTGAAGCTTTCTTT
clone size: -
D gene: TRBD1
J gene: TRBJ1-1
CDR3 length: 16
V gene: TRBV4-1

CDR3 protein: CASSFGGGGDTQYF
CDR3 DNA: TGTGCCAGCAGCTTTGGCGGGGGAGGGGATACGCAGTATTTT
clone size: -
D gene: TRBD2
J gene: TRBJ2-3
CDR3 length: 14
V gene: TRBV7-2

CDR3 protein: CATSRDPTGGETQYF
CDR3 DNA: TGTGCCACCAGCAGAGATCCTACAGGGGGGGAGACCCAGTACTTC
clone size: -
D gene: TRBD1
J gene: TRBJ2-5
CDR3 length: 15
V gene: TRBV15

CDR3 protein: CASSPSGQTLIGRTDTQYF
CDR3 DNA: TGTGCCAGCAGCCCAAGCGGCCAGACCCTGATAGGGCGCACAGATACGCAGTATTTT
clone size: once
D gene: -
J gene: TRBJ2-3
CDR3 length: 19
V gene: TRBV21-1

CDR3 protein: CASSQAGTLEQFF
CDR3 DNA: TGTGCCAGCAGCCAAGCGGGGACACTTGAGCAGTTCTTC
clone size: -
D gene: -
J gene: TRBJ2-1
CDR3 length: 13
V gene: TRBV3-1/TRBV3-2

CDR3 protein: CASSMTGNTEAFF
CDR3 DNA: TGTGCCAGCAGCATGACAGGGAACACTGAAGCTTTCTTT
clone size: -
D gene: -
J gene: TRBJ1-1
CDR3 length: 13
V gene: TRBV12-3/TRBV12-4

CDR3 protein: CASRGQGVAFF
CDR3 DNA: TGTGCCAGCAGGGGACAGGGGGTGGCTTTCTTT
clone size: -
D gene: TRBD1
J gene: TRBJ1-1
CDR3 length: 11
V gene: TRBV28

CDR3 protein: CASRDRGNSPLHF
CDR3 DNA: TGTGCCAGCAGGGACAGGGGAAATTCACCCCTCCACTTT
clone size: -
D gene: TRBD1
J gene: TRBJ1-6
CDR3 length: 13
V gene: TRBV19

CDR3 protein: CASSVAAGVSEQYF
CDR3 DNA: TGTGCCAGCAGCGTAGCGGCGGGAGTAAGCGAGCAGTACTTC
clone size: -
D gene: TRBD2
J gene: TRBJ2-7
CDR3 length: 14
V gene: TRBV9

CDR3 protein: CASDGAGLNQPQHF
CDR3 DNA: TGTGCCAGCGATGGCGCAGGTCTCAATCAGCCCCAGCATTTT
clone size: -
D gene: -
J gene: TRBJ1-5
CDR3 length: 14
V gene: TRBV6-5

CDR3 protein: CASSKAGTGARYGYTF
CDR3 DNA: TGTGCCAGCAGCAAAGCAGGGACAGGAGCCCGTTATGGCTACACCTTC
clone size: -
D gene: TRBD1
J gene: TRBJ1-2
CDR3 length: 16
V gene: TRBV11-2

CDR3 protein: CASSAGSTGELFF
CDR3 DNA: TGTGCCAGCAGCGCAGGGTCCACCGGGGAGCTGTTTTTT
clone size: -
D gene: -
J gene: TRBJ2-2
CDR3 length: 13
V gene: TRBV9

CDR3 protein: CASSSPSNNSPLHF
CDR3 DNA: TGTGCCAGCAGTTCCCCGAGCAATAATTCACCCCTCCACTTT
clone size: -
D gene: -
J gene: TRBJ1-6
CDR3 length: 14
V gene: TRBV6-6

CDR3 protein: CASSPGQGDQYF
CDR3 DNA: TGTGCCAGCTCACCGGGACAGGGGGACCAGTACTTC
clone size: once
D gene: TRBD1
J gene: TRBJ2-5
CDR3 length: 12
V gene: TRBV18

CDR3 protein: CASSQDLSIAGELFF
CDR3 DNA: TGCGCCAGCAGCCAAGACCTAAGTATAGCCGGGGAGCTGTTTTTT
clone size: -
D gene: -
J gene: TRBJ2-2
CDR3 length: 15
V gene: TRBV4-1

CDR3 protein: CASSPLGTASSYNEQFF
CDR3 DNA: TGTGCCAGCTCACCCCTGGGGACTGCTAGCTCCTACAATGAGCAGTTCTTC
clone size: -
D gene: -
J gene: TRBJ2-1
CDR3 length: 17
V gene: TRBV18

CDR3 protein: CASRRPGQGFGNEQFF
CDR3 DNA: TGTGCCAGCAGGAGACCGGGACAGGGTTTCGGGAATGAGCAGTTCTTC
clone size: -
D gene: TRBD1
J gene: TRBJ2-1
CDR3 length: 16
V gene: TRBV2

CDR3 protein: CASSINGGETQYF
CDR3 DNA: TGTGCCAGTAGTATAAACGGAGGAGAGACCCAGTACTTC
clone size: -
D gene: -
J gene: TRBJ2-5
CDR3 length: 13
V gene: TRBV19

CDR3 protein: CASSSSGTGIRYTF
CDR3 DNA: TGTGCCAGCAGCTCTTCCGGGACAGGGATACGCTACACCTTC
clone size: -
D gene: TRBD1
J gene: TRBJ1-2
CDR3 length: 14
V gene: TRBV7-8

CDR3 protein: CASSSDRDGNTIYF
CDR3 DNA: TGTGCCAGCAGCTCGGACAGGGATGGAAACACCATATATTTT
clone size: -
D gene: TRBD1
J gene: TRBJ1-3
CDR3 length: 14
V gene: TRBV5-5

CDR3 protein: CASSLSLAENNEQFF
CDR3 DNA: TGTGCCAGCAGCTTGAGCCTAGCGGAGAACAATGAGCAGTTCTTC
clone size: -
D gene: TRBD2
J gene: TRBJ2-1
CDR3 length: 15
V gene: TRBV5-6

CDR3 protein: CASSDSFSGGYTF
CDR3 DNA: TGTGCCAGCAGCGACAGCTTCTCGGGTGGCTACACCTTC
clone size: once
D gene: -
J gene: TRBJ1-2
CDR3 length: 13
V gene: TRBV3-1/TRBV3-2

CDR3 protein: CASSQRLAGIGSYEQYF
CDR3 DNA: TGTGCCAGCAGCCAGAGACTAGCGGGCATAGGATCCTACGAGCAGTACTTC
clone size: -
D gene: TRBD2
J gene: TRBJ2-7
CDR3 length: 17
V gene: TRBV3-1/TRBV3-2

CDR3 protein: CASSPLEGVAKNIQYF
CDR3 DNA: TGTGCCAGCAGTCCTCTTGAGGGGGTAGCCAAAAACATTCAGTACTTC
clone size: -
D gene: -
J gene: TRBJ2-4
CDR3 length: 16
V gene: TRBV28

CDR3 protein: CASSHGTSGYQETQYF
CDR3 DNA: TGTGCCAGCAGCCACGGGACTAGCGGGTACCAAGAGACCCAGTACTTC
clone size: -
D gene: TRBD2
J gene: TRBJ2-5
CDR3 length: 16
V gene: TRBV4-2

CDR3 protein: CASREPGQGTSYEQYF
CDR3 DNA: TGTGCCAGCAGGGAACCGGGACAGGGGACATCCTACGAGCAGTACTTC
clone size: -
D gene: TRBD1
J gene: TRBJ2-7
CDR3 length: 16
V gene: TRBV6-1

CDR3 protein: CASSLTGSVADTQYF
CDR3 DNA: TGTGCCAGCAGCTTAACTGGGAGTGTGGCAGATACGCAGTATTTT
clone size: -
D gene: -
J gene: TRBJ2-3
CDR3 length: 15
V gene: TRBV7-3

CDR3 protein: CASTLAGRRNQPQHF
CDR3 DNA: TGTGCCAGCACCCTAGCGGGACGGCGCAATCAGCCCCAGCATTTT
clone size: -
D gene: -
J gene: TRBJ1-5
CDR3 length: 15
V gene: TRBV28

CDR3 protein: CASSQDHGGGTDTQYF
CDR3 DNA: TGTGCCAGCAGCCAAGACCACGGGGGAGGAACAGATACGCAGTATTTT
clone size: -
D gene: -
J gene: TRBJ2-3
CDR3 length: 16
V gene: TRBV14

CDR3 protein: CASSPRTSGGSDTQYF
CDR3 DNA: TGTGCCAGCAGCCCTCGGACTAGCGGGGGATCAGATACGCAGTATTTT
clone size: -
D gene: TRBD2
J gene: TRBJ2-3
CDR3 length: 16
V gene: TRBV9

CDR3 protein: CASSRTDRDGYTF
CDR3 DNA: TGTGCCAGCAGCCGAACAGACAGGGATGGCTACACCTTC
clone size: -
D gene: TRBD1
J gene: TRBJ1-2
CDR3 length: 13
V gene: TRBV7-8

CDR3 protein: CSASAGTGGETYNSPLHF
CDR3 DNA: TGCAGTGCTAGTGCCGGGACAGGGGGGGAAACCTATAATTCACCCCTCCACTTT
clone size: -
D gene: TRBD1
J gene: TRBJ1-6
CDR3 length: 18
V gene: TRBV20-1

CDR3 protein: CASSLASGVNTEAFF
CDR3 DNA: TGTGCCAGCAGTTTAGCCTCCGGAGTCAACACTGAAGCTTTCTTT
clone size: -
D gene: -
J gene: TRBJ1-1
CDR3 length: 15
V gene: TRBV28

CDR3 protein: CASSETTDLYGYTF
CDR3 DNA: TGTGCCAGCAGTGAAACGACAGACCTCTATGGCTACACCTTC
clone size: -
D gene: -
J gene: TRBJ1-2
CDR3 length: 14
V gene: TRBV2

CDR3 protein: CATGPGTVNTGELFF
CDR3 DNA: TGTGCCACCGGTCCCGGGACAGTCAACACCGGGGAGCTGTTTTTT
clone size: once
D gene: TRBD1
J gene: TRBJ2-2
CDR3 length: 15
V gene: TRBV10-3

CDR3 protein: CASRDTPSYEQYF
CDR3 DNA: TGTGCCAGCAGGGACACACCCTCCTACGAGCAGTACTTC
clone size: -
D gene: -
J gene: TRBJ2-7
CDR3 length: 13
V gene: TRBV28

CDR3 protein: CASGRQVNTEAFF
CDR3 DNA: TGTGCCAGTGGTAGACAGGTGAACACTGAAGCTTTCTTT
clone size: -
D gene: -
J gene: TRBJ1-1
CDR3 length: 13
V gene: TRBV19

CDR3 protein: CATTERGGRDTQYF
CDR3 DNA: TGTGCCACCACCGAGCGGGGGGGACGAGATACGCAGTATTTT
clone size: -
D gene: TRBD2
J gene: TRBJ2-3
CDR3 length: 14
V gene: TRBV10-3

CDR3 protein: CSVEMGQGLREQYF
CDR3 DNA: TGCAGCGTTGAGATGGGACAGGGGTTGAGAGAGCAGTACTTC
clone size: -
D gene: TRBD1
J gene: TRBJ2-7
CDR3 length: 14
V gene: TRBV29-1

CDR3 protein: CASSKADSPQETQYF
CDR3 DNA: TGTGCCAGTAGTAAAGCGGACAGCCCCCAAGAGACCCAGTACTTC
clone size: -
D gene: -
J gene: TRBJ2-5
CDR3 length: 15
V gene: TRBV19

CDR3 protein: CASSPLGGLASPLHF
CDR3 DNA: TGTGCCAGCTCCCCCCTTGGCGGACTTGCTTCACCCCTCCACTTT
clone size: -
D gene: -
J gene: TRBJ1-6
CDR3 length: 15
V gene: TRBV18

CDR3 protein: CAWYRDASGNTIYF
CDR3 DNA: TGTGCCTGGTACAGGGACGCCTCTGGAAACACCATATATTTT
clone size: -
D gene: -
J gene: TRBJ1-3
CDR3 length: 14
V gene: TRBV30

CDR3 protein: CASSFGQGAHTEAFF
CDR3 DNA: TGTGCCAGCAGCTTCGGACAGGGAGCGCACACTGAAGCTTTCTTT
clone size: -
D gene: TRBD1
J gene: TRBJ1-1
CDR3 length: 15
V gene: TRBV5-4

CDR3 protein: CASSPGTEHQPQHF
CDR3 DNA: TGCGCCAGCAGCCCTGGGACAGAACATCAGCCCCAGCATTTT
clone size: -
D gene: TRBD1
J gene: TRBJ1-5
CDR3 length: 14
V gene: TRBV4-1

CDR3 protein: CASSNSSVF
CDR3 DNA: TGTGCCAGCAGCAATTCTTCGGTCTTC
clone size: few
D gene: -
J gene: TRBJ1-2
CDR3 length: 9
V gene: TRBV21-1

CDR3 protein: CASSLGLAGDEQFF
CDR3 DNA: TGCGCCAGCAGCTTGGGACTAGCGGGGGATGAGCAGTTCTTC
clone size: -
D gene: TRBD2
J gene: TRBJ2-1
CDR3 length: 14
V gene: TRBV5-1

CDR3 protein: CASTPPVTLGEAFF
CDR3 DNA: TGTGCCAGTACCCCACCGGTGACTCTGGGTGAAGCTTTCTTT
clone size: few
D gene: -
J gene: TRBJ1-1
CDR3 length: 14
V gene: TRBV19

CDR3 protein: CASSDGGRIGGYTF
CDR3 DNA: TGTGCCAGCAGTGATGGGGGGAGGATCGGTGGCTACACCTTC
clone size: -
D gene: -
J gene: TRBJ1-2
CDR3 length: 14
V gene: TRBV6-1